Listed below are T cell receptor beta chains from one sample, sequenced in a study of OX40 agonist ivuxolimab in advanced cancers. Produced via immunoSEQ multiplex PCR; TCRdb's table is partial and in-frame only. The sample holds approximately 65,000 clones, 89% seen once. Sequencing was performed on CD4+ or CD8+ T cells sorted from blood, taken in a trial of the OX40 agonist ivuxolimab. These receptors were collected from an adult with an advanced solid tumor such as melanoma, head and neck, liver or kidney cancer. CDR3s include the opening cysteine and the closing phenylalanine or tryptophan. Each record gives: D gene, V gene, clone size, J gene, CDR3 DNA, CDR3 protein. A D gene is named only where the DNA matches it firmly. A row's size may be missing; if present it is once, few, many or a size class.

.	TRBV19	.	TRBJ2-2	TGTGCCACTCAAGCGGAGATGATGGGGACCGGGGAGCTGTTTTTT	CATQAEMMGTGELFF
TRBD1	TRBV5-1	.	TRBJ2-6	TGCGCCAGCAGCACAGGGGGCAGCTCTGGGGCCAACGTCCTGACTTTC	CASSTGGSSGANVLTF
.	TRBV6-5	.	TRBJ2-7	TGTGCCAGCAGTTACGGCAGGGCCGGCTACGAGCAGTACTTC	CASSYGRAGYEQYF
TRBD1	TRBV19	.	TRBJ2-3	TGTGCCAGTAGTTCTCCCGGGACAGGGAACACAGATACGCAGTATTTT	CASSSPGTGNTDTQYF
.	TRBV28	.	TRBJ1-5	TGTGCCAGCACTCTCGCCGTACAGGCCTATAGCAATCAGCCCCAGCATTTT	CASTLAVQAYSNQPQHF
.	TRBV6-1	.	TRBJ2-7	TGTGCCAGCAGTGAAGCGCTTCGGGTGGTCGACGAGCAGTACTTC	CASSEALRVVDEQYF
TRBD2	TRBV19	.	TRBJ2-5	TGTGCCAGTAGACGAGGGTTAGCGGGAGCTCAAGAGACCCAGTACTTC	CASRRGLAGAQETQYF
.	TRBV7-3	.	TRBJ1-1	TGTGCCAGCAGCTCACAGGGTACAGGGAACACTGAAGCTTTCTTT	CASSSQGTGNTEAFF
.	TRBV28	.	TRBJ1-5	TGTGCCAGCACTATGCGGGCGCGACAGCCCCAGCATTTT	CASTMRARQPQHF
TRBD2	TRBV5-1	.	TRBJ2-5	TGCGCCAGCATTATGGGACTAGCGGGAGACCCGTACCAAGAGACCCAGTACTTC	CASIMGLAGDPYQETQYF
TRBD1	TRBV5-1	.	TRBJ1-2	TGCGCCAGCAGCTTGGATGGGCAGGGGGACTACACCTTC	CASSLDGQGDYTF
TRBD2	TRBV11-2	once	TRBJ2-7	TGTGCCAGCAGCTTACTAGCGGGAGGCCCGTACGAGCAGTACTTC	CASSLLAGGPYEQYF
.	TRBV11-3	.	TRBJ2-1	TGTGCCAGCAGCGAACCGGGGGCAAACTACAATGAGCAGTTCTTC	CASSEPGANYNEQFF
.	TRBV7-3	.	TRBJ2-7	TGTGCCAGCAGCTTAAGTCCCAGGGGCGAGCAGTACTTC	CASSLSPRGEQYF